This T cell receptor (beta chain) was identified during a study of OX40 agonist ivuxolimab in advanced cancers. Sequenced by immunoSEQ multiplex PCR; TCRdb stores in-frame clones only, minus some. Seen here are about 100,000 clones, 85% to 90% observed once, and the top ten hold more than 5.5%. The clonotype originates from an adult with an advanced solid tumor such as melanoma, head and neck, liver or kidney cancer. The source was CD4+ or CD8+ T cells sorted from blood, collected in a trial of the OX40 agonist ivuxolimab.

In nucleotides, the CDR3 is TGTGCCTGGAGTACAGGCCGGGGTTATGGCTACACCTTC. Encoded protein: CAWSTGRGYGYTF. The chain recombines TRBV30 with TRBJ1-2; maybe TRBD1 (5 bases). CDR3 size: 13 residues. Looked up from germline, CDR1 is GTSNPN and CDR2 is SVGIG (reference sequence). V was clipped by 2 bases and J by 5 bases, with 12 bases between them.